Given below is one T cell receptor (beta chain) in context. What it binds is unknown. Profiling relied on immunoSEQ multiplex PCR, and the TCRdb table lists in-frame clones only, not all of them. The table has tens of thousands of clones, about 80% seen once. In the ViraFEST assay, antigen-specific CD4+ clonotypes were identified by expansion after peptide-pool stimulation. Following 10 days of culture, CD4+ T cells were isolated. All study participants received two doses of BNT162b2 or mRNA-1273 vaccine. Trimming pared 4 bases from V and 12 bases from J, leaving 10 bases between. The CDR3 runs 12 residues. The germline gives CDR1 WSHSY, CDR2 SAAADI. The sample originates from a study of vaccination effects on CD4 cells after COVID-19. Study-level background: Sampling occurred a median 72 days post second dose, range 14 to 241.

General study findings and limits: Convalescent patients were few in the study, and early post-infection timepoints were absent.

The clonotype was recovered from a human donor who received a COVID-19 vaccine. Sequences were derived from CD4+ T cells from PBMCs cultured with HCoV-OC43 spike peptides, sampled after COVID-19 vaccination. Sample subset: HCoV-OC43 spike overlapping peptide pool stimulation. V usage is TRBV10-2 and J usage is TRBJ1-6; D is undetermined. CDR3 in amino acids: CASSGNMGPLHF. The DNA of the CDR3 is TGCGCCAGCAGTGGTAACATGGGACCCCTCCACTTT.